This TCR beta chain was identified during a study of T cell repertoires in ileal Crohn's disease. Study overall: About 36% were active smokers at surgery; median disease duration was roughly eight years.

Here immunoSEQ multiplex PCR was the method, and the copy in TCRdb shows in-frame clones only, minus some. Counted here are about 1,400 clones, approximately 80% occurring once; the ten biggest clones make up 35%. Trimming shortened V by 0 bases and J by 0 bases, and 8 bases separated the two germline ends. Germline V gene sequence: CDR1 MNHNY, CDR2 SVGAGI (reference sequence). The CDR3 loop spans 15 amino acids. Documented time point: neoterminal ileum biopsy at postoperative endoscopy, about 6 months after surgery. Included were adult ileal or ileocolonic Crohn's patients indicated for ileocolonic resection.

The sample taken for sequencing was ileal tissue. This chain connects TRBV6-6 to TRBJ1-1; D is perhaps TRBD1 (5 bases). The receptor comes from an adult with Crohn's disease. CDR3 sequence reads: CASSYSDSMNTEAFF. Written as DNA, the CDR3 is TGTGCCAGCAGTTACTCAGACAGCATGAACACTGAAGCTTTCTTT.